This T cell receptor (beta chain) stems from a study of pediatric ulcerative colitis. Trimming took 8 bases from V and 4 from J, leaving 13 bases between them. In germline, CDR1 is LNHDA, CDR2 SQIVND (reference sequence). The length of the CDR3 is 13 residues. The table came from immunoSEQ multiplex PCR; TCRdb's copy has only in-frame clones and leaves some out. The sample lists tens of thousands of clones, around 80% occurring once. The rearrangement uses TRBV19 and TRBJ2-3, with D tentatively TRBD2 (7 bases). The sequence was obtained from a boy between 5 and 17 years old with severe ulcerative colitis. The sample consisted of blood. Here the CDR3 reads CASGGAVADTQYF. For the CDR3, the DNA is TGTGCCAGTGGGGGGGCCGTCGCAGATACGCAGTATTTT.